These 2 T cell receptor beta chains originate from one sample sequenced in a study of preoperative IRX-2 immunotherapy in early breast cancer. The table came from immunoSEQ multiplex PCR; TCRdb's copy has only in-frame clones and leaves some out. The sample shows roughly 99,000 clones, roughly 88% of them seen only once. Indicated treatment: preoperative locoregional IRX-2 cytokine immunotherapy. Material: tumor tissue, obtained after IRX-2 immunotherapy. Source of these receptors: a human donor with breast cancer.

The rearrangement links TRBV29-1 to TRBJ2-7; 7 bases fit TRBD1. This CDR3 comprises 13 residues. J lost 0 bases, V lost 7 bases, and 6 bases had no gene match. Germline-derived CDR1 and CDR2 are SQVTM and ANQGSEA. The CDR3: CSARGDSSYEQYF. The CDR3 DNA reads TGCAGCGCCCGAGGGGACAGCTCCTACGAGCAGTACTTC.

The chain carries TRBV18 and TRBJ2-3; the match to TRBD2 covers 14 bases. This CDR3 is built from 17 residues. Germline V gene data show CDR1 as KGHSH and CDR2 as LQKENI. V shed 3 bases and J 4 bases; nucleotides not matched to a gene: 6. Written as DNA, the CDR3 is TGTGCCAGCTCACCGGTCGGACTAGCGGGAGGCGCAGATACGCAGTATTTT. It codes for CASSPVGLAGGADTQYF.